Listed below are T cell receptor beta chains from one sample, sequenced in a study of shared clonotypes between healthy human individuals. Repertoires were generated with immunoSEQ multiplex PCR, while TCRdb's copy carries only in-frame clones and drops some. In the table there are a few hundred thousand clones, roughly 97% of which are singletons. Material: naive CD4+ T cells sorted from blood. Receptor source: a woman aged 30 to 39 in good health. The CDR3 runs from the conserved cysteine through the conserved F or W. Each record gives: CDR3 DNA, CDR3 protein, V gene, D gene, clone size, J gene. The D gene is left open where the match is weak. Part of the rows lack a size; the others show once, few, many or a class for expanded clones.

TGTGCCAGCAGTTCTACCCTCGGACAGGTATTGGCCAACGTCCTGACTTTC | CASSSTLGQVLANVLTF | TRBV28 | TRBD1 | . | TRBJ2-6
TGTGCCAGCAGCCTCGGGACTACCAATTACGAGCAGTACTTC | CASSLGTTNYEQYF | TRBV7-9 | TRBD2 | . | TRBJ2-7
TGTGCCAGTACCTTTGGGGACAGCATGAACACTGAAGCTTTCTTT | CASTFGDSMNTEAFF | TRBV19 | TRBD1 | . | TRBJ1-1
TGTGCCAGCAGTTTAAGAGGGATAGAGCAGTACTTC | CASSLRGIEQYF | TRBV28 | . | . | TRBJ2-7
TGTGCCAGCCGATCCCAAACGGGACTAGCGGGAGTTAGGGCAAATACGCAGTATTTT | CASRSQTGLAGVRANTQYF | TRBV27 | TRBD2 | . | TRBJ2-3
TGTGCCAGCAGTGCCGGGACAGGGTTTGACGGCACAGATACGCAGTATTTT | CASSAGTGFDGTDTQYF | TRBV28 | TRBD1 | . | TRBJ2-3
TGCGCCAGCAGCCCGGACAGGGGGCATGAAAAACTGTTTTTT | CASSPDRGHEKLFF | TRBV5-1 | TRBD1 | . | TRBJ1-4
TGCAGCGTTCGAGGTTCCGGGGGGACCTACGAGCAGTACTTC | CSVRGSGGTYEQYF | TRBV29-1 | TRBD2 | . | TRBJ2-7
TGTGCCCCAACACCGACCGGGACCCCCTACGAGCAGTACTTC | CAPTPTGTPYEQYF | TRBV19 | . | once | TRBJ2-7
TGTGCCAGCACTTCACCGAGGGGGCAAGAGACCCAGTACTTC | CASTSPRGQETQYF | TRBV28 | . | . | TRBJ2-5
TGTGCCAGCTCACAGGGTGAGAACACTGAAGCTTTCTTT | CASSQGENTEAFF | TRBV18 | . | . | TRBJ1-1
TGTGCCAGCAGTTCACTAGCGGGGCCACCATACGAGCAGTACTTC | CASSSLAGPPYEQYF | TRBV6-6 | TRBD2 | . | TRBJ2-7
TGTGCCAGCACTGAAGGCCGCCACGAGCAGTACTTC | CASTEGRHEQYF | TRBV7-9 | . | . | TRBJ2-7
TGTGCCAGTAGTACGGACAGGTTCTCTGGAAACACCATATATTTT | CASSTDRFSGNTIYF | TRBV19 | TRBD1 | . | TRBJ1-3
TGTGCCAGCAGCTTAATTAGCGAACCTTACAATGAGCAGTTCTTC | CASSLISEPYNEQFF | TRBV11-2 | . | . | TRBJ2-1
TGTGCCAGCAGTTCCGGGACAGATTTCTTTAGGACCGGTTTAAGAGATGGCTACACCTTC | CASSSGTDFFRTGLRDGYTF | TRBV28 | TRBD1 | . | TRBJ1-2
TGTGCCAGCAGCTCTACCGACCATGGTGAGCAGTTCTTC | CASSSTDHGEQFF | TRBV9 | . | . | TRBJ2-1
TGTGCCAGCAGTCCGAGGAGGGAGACCCAGTACTTC | CASSPRRETQYF | TRBV6-6 | . | . | TRBJ2-5
TGTGCCACCAGCAGAGATCCGGATTTTGAGCCCCAGCATTTT | CATSRDPDFEPQHF | TRBV15 | . | . | TRBJ1-5
TGTGCCAGCAGTTTACGGGATAGAATCTCTGGAAACACCATATATTTT | CASSLRDRISGNTIYF | TRBV28 | . | once | TRBJ1-3
TGTGCCAGCAGTTACCCCGGGACAGAGCTAACTCTCTTT | CASSYPGTELTLF | TRBV6-5 | TRBD1 | . | TRBJ1-1
TGTGCCAGCAGCGCCACAAGGGGCAATCAGCCCCAGCATTTT | CASSATRGNQPQHF | TRBV4-2 | . | . | TRBJ1-5
TGTGCCAGCAGCCAATCTGAGAGCGGCGGGGAGCTGTTTTTT | CASSQSESGGELFF | TRBV16 | . | . | TRBJ2-2
TGTGCCAGTAGTATAGTTCGAGGAACTGAAGCTTTCTTT | CASSIVRGTEAFF | TRBV19 | . | . | TRBJ1-1
TGCGCCAGCAGCTTGTCGCCTGCGGGAGAGGCACAGTCCGAGCAGTACTTC | CASSLSPAGEAQSEQYF | TRBV5-1 | TRBD2 | once | TRBJ2-7
TGCAGCGTTGGAATAGCGGGAGCAACCTACGAGCAGTACTTC | CSVGIAGATYEQYF | TRBV29-1 | TRBD2 | . | TRBJ2-7
TGTGCCAGCAGCTTCGGGAGCTCCTACAATGAGCAGTTCTTC | CASSFGSSYNEQFF | TRBV7-9 | . | . | TRBJ2-1
TGTGCCAGCAGCCCCGTGGGGAGAAATTACGAGCAGTACTTC | CASSPVGRNYEQYF | TRBV28 | . | . | TRBJ2-7
TGTGCCAGTAGTTCGACAGGGAACTATGGCTACACCTTC | CASSSTGNYGYTF | TRBV19 | TRBD1 | . | TRBJ1-2
TGTGCCAGCAGCTCACCCCTGGGGGACAATGAGCAGTTCTTC | CASSSPLGDNEQFF | TRBV28 | . | . | TRBJ2-1
TGTGCCAGTATCGCAGCGGGGGACAAAGTGCCCCAGCATTTT | CASIAAGDKVPQHF | TRBV19 | . | . | TRBJ1-5
TGTGCCTGGACCAGCGAAGTGGTTTACACTGAAGCTTTCTTT | CAWTSEVVYTEAFF | TRBV30 | . | . | TRBJ1-1
TGTGCCAGCTCACCATTGGACGGTCCGGAGACCCAGTACTTC | CASSPLDGPETQYF | TRBV18 | . | . | TRBJ2-5
TGTGCCAGCAGCTTAGGGGATAGGGTCTCCTACAATGAGCAGTTCTTC | CASSLGDRVSYNEQFF | TRBV7-9 | . | . | TRBJ2-1
TGTGCCAGCAGCCGGCGGGGCACAGGCCGGGGCAGTGAGCAGTTCTTC | CASSRRGTGRGSEQFF | TRBV14 | . | once | TRBJ2-1
TGTGCCAGTAGTATAGTGCACAGCTCTGGGGCCAACGTCCTGACTTTC | CASSIVHSSGANVLTF | TRBV19 | . | once | TRBJ2-6
TGTGCCAGCAGCTTCAACAGGGGGCTCGACTACAATGAGCAGTTCTTC | CASSFNRGLDYNEQFF | TRBV11-2 | TRBD1 | . | TRBJ2-1
TGTGCCAGCAGCCAAAACCATGAGATAGCGGACACCGGGGAGCTGTTTTTT | CASSQNHEIADTGELFF | TRBV7-7 | . | . | TRBJ2-2
TGTGCCAGCCGCCTGCTTATCGGGGAGCTGTTTTTT | CASRLLIGELFF | TRBV2 | . | . | TRBJ2-2
TGCGCCAGCAGCCTAGGACTAGCGGGATTCGCCGGGGAGCTGTTTTTT | CASSLGLAGFAGELFF | TRBV4-1 | TRBD2 | . | TRBJ2-2
TGTGCCAGCAGTTTAGTGGGACTAACTGAAGCTTTCTTT | CASSLVGLTEAFF | TRBV28 | . | . | TRBJ1-1
TGTGCCAGCTCACCACCCAATGGGTTTGGCACCGGGGAGCTGTTTTTT | CASSPPNGFGTGELFF | TRBV18 | . | . | TRBJ2-2
TGTGCCAGCTCAGTCAGGGCCACTGAAGCTTTCTTT | CASSVRATEAFF | TRBV28 | . | . | TRBJ1-1
TGTGCCAGCAGTCCTGACACGTCCTACGAGCAGTACTTC | CASSPDTSYEQYF | TRBV2 | . | once | TRBJ2-7
TGTGCCAGCAGCTCCCTATTGGACAATGAGCAGTTCTTC | CASSSLLDNEQFF | TRBV11-2 | . | . | TRBJ2-1
TGTGCCAGCTCACCCTATAGCGAGATCTCCTACGAGCAGTACTTC | CASSPYSEISYEQYF | TRBV18 | . | . | TRBJ2-7